Sequencing of this T cell receptor (beta chain) was carried out in a study of blood T cell repertoires in COVID-19. Per the authors' pipeline: Estimation of nucleated cell counts was performed using reference gene primer amplification. Data came from immunoSEQ multiplex PCR; TCRdb stores just in-frame clones and leaves some out. The V and J calls and clone size come from that table; D and trimming were worked out from the DNA. The table records over 80,000 clones, more than 65% of them present only once. After removal of 1 base from V and 1 base from J, the junction contained 8 bases not matched to a gene. The CDR3 contains 18 residues. Per the germline V gene, CDR1 is MGHRA and CDR2 is YSYEKL.

The chain carries TRBV4-1 and TRBJ2-1; 9 nucleotides align to TRBD2. Specimen: peripheral blood. This TCR derives from a woman older than 75 with active or convalescent COVID-19. CDR3 sequence reads: CASSQGGSGSGSYNEQFF. CDR3 DNA sequence: TGCGCCAGCAGCCAAGGGGGTAGCGGGAGCGGGTCCTACAATGAGCAGTTCTTC.